This T cell receptor (beta chain) was profiled in a study of CD8 T cells in ankylosing spondylitis. Trimming took 0 bases from V and 0 from J, leaving 13 bases between them. This CDR3 region has 17 residues. In germline, CDR1 is MNHEY, CDR2 SVGAGI. There are a few counts of this clonotype. TCRdb re-analysed the 5' RACE reads in MiXCR, keeping a single row per CDR3 protein. This sample has 100,000 to 150,000 distinct CDR3 sequences; around 9.3% occur once, and the top ten carry approximately 3.4%. The source of this sequence is a male donor with ankylosing spondylitis or in good health (not recorded which). Material for sequencing was blood, either unsorted or a sorted T cell fraction (not recorded which). The rearrangement uses TRBV6-5 and TRBJ2-3, with D possibly matching TRBD1 (6 bases). The CDR3 here is CASSYSPPGQSTDTQYF. The CDR3 nucleotides read TGTGCCAGCAGTTACTCCCCGCCGGGACAAAGCACAGATACGCAGTATTTT.